This T cell receptor (beta chain) came from a study of CD8 T cells in Susac syndrome. Study context: Clinical remission applied to under 10 sequenced Susac syndrome patients, and roughly six had active disease. Patients with Susac syndrome, at blood draw, were therapy-naive, on corticosteroids, or on intravenous immunoglobulin alone.

The CDR3 has 12 amino acids. Unmatched junction bases numbered 5, after V lost 4 bases and J lost 13 bases. Germline V gene lookup returns CDR1 LNHNV and CDR2 YYDKDF (reference sequence). It was with random hexamers that roughly 0.45 to 1 ug RNA was reverse transcribed. Each CDR3 protein is one row after TCRdb ran MiXCR on the immunoSEQ multiplex PCR reads. The sample comprises roughly 140,000 distinct CDR3 sequences, approximately 96% of which are singletons, and approximately 0.08% rests with the top ten. Study conclusions and caveats: CD4+ T cell repertoires in Susac syndrome exhibited no evidence of clonal expansion.

In its sample, this clonotype was seen once. Its antigen is not known. The sample consisted of CD4+ T cells from PBMCs. V and J are TRBV15 and TRBJ2-1, with 9 bases fitting TRBD2. The clonotype originates from a human donor with Susac syndrome. The CDR3 loop is CATSTTGLAQFF. The CDR3 DNA follows: TGTGCCACCAGCACGACGGGACTAGCTCAGTTCTTC. The variable domain in full, completed from reference TRBV15 and TRBJ2-1, reads DAMVIQNPRYQVTQFGKPVTLSCSQTLNHNVMYWYQQKSSQAPKLLFHYYDKDFNNEADTPDNFQSRRPNTSFCFLDIRSPGLGDTAMYLCATSTTGLAQFFGPGTRLTVL.